This T cell receptor (beta chain) was obtained from a study of OX40 agonist ivuxolimab in advanced cancers. About the research overall: Averaging 60 years in age, with a range of about 20 to 90, the cohort was about 83% male.

Study results and caveats: On average, a greater number of expanded clones characterised CD8+ T cells relative to CD4+. Individuals who were partial responders at 0.1-3.0 mg/kg had clonal expansion that ranked among the lowest.

Profiling relied on immunoSEQ multiplex PCR, and the TCRdb table lists in-frame clones only, not all of them. The data hold approximately 19,000 clones, with 90% observed a single time. With V trimmed by 1 base and J by 6 bases, 11 bases remained unmatched. The CDR3 totals 15 residues. The germline CDR1 and CDR2 sequences are GTSNPN and SVGIG (reference sequence). A word on this clone: The antigen remains undetermined.

The chain has TRBV30 and TRBJ1-2; the match to TRBD1 covers 7 bases. This specimen consisted of CD4+ or CD8+ T cells sorted from blood, obtained in a trial of the OX40 agonist ivuxolimab. This clonotype originated in an adult with an advanced solid tumor such as melanoma, head and neck, liver or kidney cancer. The CDR3 DNA reads as TGTGCCTGGAGTGATGGCAGGGGGTCTTCTGATGGCTACACCTTC. This sequence encodes CAWSDGRGSSDGYTF. Variable domain in full (rest from reference TRBV30 and TRBJ1-2): SQTIHQWPATLVQPVGSPLSLECTVEGTSNPNLYWYRQAAGRGLQLLFYSVGIGQISSEVPQNLSASRPQDRQFILSSKKLLLSDSGFYLCAWSDGRGSSDGYTFGSGTRLTVV.